The 17 T cell receptor beta chains presented below share a single source sample, sequenced in a study of cytomegalovirus exposure and HLA in healthy donors (dated by TCRdb to about 2017). Receptor libraries were prepared by the immunoSEQ multiplex PCR assay. The multiplex PCR relied on a mix of 60 forward primers for TCR Vbeta segments and 13 reverse primers for TCR Jbeta segments. What TCRdb holds here is the immuneACCESS table cut down to in-frame rearrangements. Part of the clones is not present; checked against another copy, under half of the missing clones reflect an unresolved V gene, and the others are unexplained. The table for this sample lists tens of thousands of clones; roughly 80% of them were counted only once. The ten largest clones add up to approximately 24% of the sample. Sequencing input: PBMCs. The receptors shown here come from a woman in her thirties or forties in good health and CMV-seropositive.

CDR3 in DNA: TGTGCCTGGAGTGGAAACCAGACAGGGTTTGACACTGAAGCTTTCTTT. This translates into CAWSGNQTGFDTEAFF. The rearrangement links TRBV30 to TRBJ1-1, with TRBD1 matching 7 bases. The germline gives CDR1 GTSNPN, CDR2 SVGIG (reference sequence). Germline trimming cut 1 base from V and 3 bases from J; bases unmatched to any gene: 11. This CDR3 is built from 16 residues.

The rearrangement uses TRBV19 and TRBJ2-5, with D unresolved. With the DNA end fitting TRBJ2-7 better, the J assignment may be wrong. CDR3 length: 12 residues. Germline V gene lookup returns CDR1 LNHDA and CDR2 SQIVND (reference sequence). CDR3 in DNA: TGTGCCAGTAGTATAGGTTCCTACGAGCAGTACTTC. Translating it yields CASSIGSYEQYF.

The chain combines TRBV27 with TRBJ2-5; 10 nucleotides align to TRBD2. With 6 bases clipped from V and 4 bases from J, the junction kept 8 bases outside the gene matches. The length of the CDR3 is 15 residues. Germline lookup yields CDR1 MNHEY and CDR2 SMNVEV (reference sequence). The CDR3 spells CASSLSGGGLETQYF. The CDR3 DNA sequence: TGTGCCAGCAGCCTAAGCGGGGGGGGGCTAGAGACCCAGTACTTC.

This chain links TRBV6-1 with TRBJ2-7; 9 nucleotides match TRBD1. The V segment lost 8 bases and the J segment 3 bases; nucleotides outside the gene matches: 11. Germline V gene sequence: CDR1 MNHNS, CDR2 SASEGT. CDR3 length equals 15 residues. The CDR3 nucleotides read TGTGCCAGCCGGCCTGGGGACAGGGCGCTCTACGAGCAGTACTTC. Encoded protein: CASRPGDRALYEQYF.

This clone was seen only a few times. CDR3 DNA: TGTGCCAGCAGCCGTAGCGGGGGTTACAATGAGCAGTTCTTC. It translates to CASSRSGGYNEQFF. The J gene is TRBJ2-1, the V gene TRBV5-4; 9 nucleotides agree with TRBD2. Germline assignment: CDR1 SGHNT and CDR2 YYREEE (reference sequence). V lost 4 bases and J lost 4; bases outside the gene matches: 3. CDR3 size: 14 residues.

Here the CDR3 DNA reads TGTGCCAGCAGAAGCGGGGGGGAGGGAAATGAGCAGTTCTTC. Encoded protein: CASRSGGEGNEQFF. This chain joins TRBV5-6 and TRBJ2-1; 10 bases are shared with TRBD2. The V segment lost 5 bases and the J segment 7 bases; nucleotides outside the gene matches: 6. The germline V gene encodes CDR1 SGHDT and CDR2 YYEEEE. The CDR3 has 14 amino acids.

This chain connects TRBV30 to TRBJ1-2; a possible D gene is TRBD1 (5 bases). CDR3 size: 13 residues. Germline assignment: CDR1 GTSNPN and CDR2 SVGIG (reference sequence). V lost 7 bases and J 6 bases, leaving 18 bases between the germline ends. The CDR3: CALTFARGDGYTF. The CDR3 coding sequence is TGTGCCTTAACATTCGCTAGGGGCGATGGCTACACCTTC.

The V call is TRBV19, the J call TRBJ1-2, with a weak D call TRBD1 (6 bases). Germline assignment: CDR1 LNHDA and CDR2 SQIVND (reference sequence). The V end was cut by 8 bases, the J end by 4 bases, with 11 bases between. The CDR3 runs 12 residues. CDR3 sequence: CASQQGSYGYTF. Here the CDR3 DNA reads TGTGCCAGTCAACAGGGAAGCTATGGCTACACCTTC.

This sequence joins TRBV6-6 and TRBJ1-1, with D possibly being TRBD1 (6 bases). Per germline, CDR1 MNHNY and CDR2 SVGAGI (reference sequence). The V end lost 2 bases, the J end lost 5 bases, and 18 bases lay between the germline ends. This CDR3 region has 16 residues. CDR3 DNA sequence: TGTGCCAGCAGTTACCCCTCGATGGGGGCTGCTACTGAAGCTTTCTTT. This sequence encodes CASSYPSMGAATEAFF.

The genes are TRBV6-1 and TRBJ1-4; 9 positions match TRBD1. CDR3 length equals 15 residues. The J segment lost 8 bases and the V segment lost 2 bases, leaving 6 bases of the junction unmatched. The germline V gene encodes CDR1 MNHNS and CDR2 SASEGT. The CDR3 spells CASSERDRVGEKLFF. In DNA, the CDR3 is TGTGCCAGCAGTGAAAGGGACAGGGTGGGAGAAAAACTGTTTTTT.

The chain carries TRBV5-1 and TRBJ2-5, with D possibly TRBD2 on 5 matching bases. Trimming removed 4 bases from V and 2 bases from J, with 15 bases in between. There are 15 residues in the CDR3. From germline, CDR1 is SGHRS and CDR2 YFSETQ. CDR3 DNA: TGCGCCAGCAGCCCTCTGGTCGGGGTACAAGAGACCCAGTACTTC. It is translated as CASSPLVGVQETQYF.

The chain has TRBV5-1 and TRBJ2-6, with 8 bases identical to TRBD1. The CDR3 covers 15 residues. Germline V gene sequence: CDR1 SGHRS, CDR2 YFSETQ. The V and J ends lost 4 bases and 4 bases, in that order; junction bases with no gene match: 4. CDR3 region: CASSDRGTGANVLTF. The CDR3 nucleotides are TGCGCCAGCAGCGACAGGGGAACCGGGGCCAACGTCCTGACTTTC.

The genes are TRBV30 and TRBJ1-6; 7 bases fit TRBD1. There are 15 residues in the CDR3. Germline CDR1 and CDR2: GTSNPN and SVGIG (reference sequence). V lost 2 bases, J lost 4 bases, and 5 bases stayed unmatched. In nucleotides, the CDR3 is TGTGCCTGGAGTAGACAGGGTCCTTATAATTCACCCCTCCACTTT. Encoded protein: CAWSRQGPYNSPLHF. Full variable domain (outside the CDR3, taken from reference TRBV30 and TRBJ1-6): SQTIHQWPATLVQPVGSPLSLECTVEGTSNPNLYWYRQAAGRGLQLLFYSVGIGQISSEVPQNLSASRPQDRQFILSSKKLLLSDSGFYLCAWSRQGPYNSPLHFGNGTRLTVT.

The rearrangement joins TRBV2 to TRBJ1-2; D is perhaps TRBD1 (6 bases). The germline V gene has CDR1 SNHLY and CDR2 FYNNEI. V shed 4 bases and J shed 0 bases, with 9 bases lying between them. This CDR3 has 14 amino acids. The CDR3 loop reads CASSGDTANYGYTF. CDR3 DNA sequence: TGTGCCAGCAGTGGGGACACCGCTAACTATGGCTACACCTTC.

The chain couples TRBV9 to TRBJ2-7, with a possible D match to TRBD1 (6 bases). The germline V and J ends were trimmed by 0 bases and 2 bases, with 9 bases remaining between them. CDR1 is SGDLS and CDR2 is YYNGEE in the germline V gene. The CDR3 is 14 amino acids. The CDR3 region has the DNA TGTGCCAGCAGCGTAGGACAGGACGCCTACGAGCAGTACTTC. The encoded protein is CASSVGQDAYEQYF.

V usage is TRBV5-1 and J usage is TRBJ1-3, with 7 bases identical to TRBD1. Germline CDR1 and CDR2: SGHRS and YFSETQ. Trimming removed 4 bases from V and 1 base from J; junction bases left unmatched: 8. There are 16 residues in the CDR3. CDR3 nucleotides: TGCGCCAGCAGCGCCTCAGCAGGGGGTTCTGGAAACACCATATATTTT. It is translated as CASSASAGGSGNTIYF.

A few counts support this clone. The gene calls are TRBV11-2 and TRBJ2-1; 9 positions match TRBD2. Germline V gene lookup returns CDR1 SGHAT and CDR2 FQNNGV. V shed 1 base and J 7 bases; nucleotides not matched to a gene: 11. The CDR3 is 17 residues long. CDR3 bases: TGTGCCAGCAGCTTAGTATTCGGGGGCGGGGGGGCAAATGAGCAGTTCTTC. It translates to CASSLVFGGGGANEQFF.